This T cell receptor (beta chain) originates from a study of early T cells in non-severe SARS-CoV-2 infection. V was clipped by 11 bases and J by 4 bases, with 20 bases between them. Germline values: CDR1 ENHRY, CDR2 SYGVKD. The CDR3 runs to 14 residues. TCRdb processed the 5' RACE reads anew with MiXCR; each CDR3 protein has one entry. In the table there are roughly 60,000 distinct CDR3 sequences, around 13% of which are singletons. The rearrangement links TRBV10-3 to TRBJ1-1; D ambiguous. Sample: whole blood. This clonotype was sampled from an adult who was a healthcare worker with PCR-confirmed SARS-CoV-2 infection or an uninfected control (not recorded which). The CDR3 loop is CASCLEGGVTEAFF. The CDR3, as DNA: TGTGCCTCTTGCCTGGAGGGTGGAGTCACTGAAGCTTTCTTT.